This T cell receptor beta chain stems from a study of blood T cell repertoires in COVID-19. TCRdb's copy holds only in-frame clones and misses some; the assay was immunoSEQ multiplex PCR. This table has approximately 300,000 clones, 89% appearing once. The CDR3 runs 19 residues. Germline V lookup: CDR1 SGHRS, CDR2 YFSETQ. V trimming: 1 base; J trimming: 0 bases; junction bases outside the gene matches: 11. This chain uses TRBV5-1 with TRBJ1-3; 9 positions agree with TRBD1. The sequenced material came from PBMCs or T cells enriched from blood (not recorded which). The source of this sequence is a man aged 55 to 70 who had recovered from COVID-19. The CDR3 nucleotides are TGCGCCAGCAGCTTGCCCCGGGACAGGGCACCCTTCTCTGGAAACACCATATATTTT. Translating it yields CASSLPRDRAPFSGNTIYF.